This TCR beta chain was sequenced in a study of cytomegalovirus exposure and HLA in healthy donors. General study results and limits: 150 or so TCR beta chains were listed as cytomegalovirus-associated. Published work reported that the classifier diagnosed cytomegalovirus status with high specificity and sensitivity. An ancestry cluster, one associated with Asian ancestry, reportedly showed fewer N-insertions than the approximately 670-donor mean in a later analysis.

A remark on this clone: Its matching antigen is unknown.

The V gene's germline CDR1 is SEHNR and CDR2 FQNEAQ (reference sequence). This CDR3 has 14 residues. The PCR used 60 Vbeta and 13 Jbeta primers. This table comes from immunoSEQ multiplex PCR, and its TCRdb copy is limited to in-frame clones, with some not included. The profile shows about 55,000 clones, roughly 85% of them singletons. The chain uses TRBV7-9 and TRBJ2-5, with 7 bases matching TRBD2. The J call may be faulty, since TRBJ2-7 better matches the DNA end. This TCR derives from a man aged 30-40 years in good health and CMV-seronegative. Sequencing was performed on PBMCs. This chain's CDR3 is CASSFNEGGHEQYF. Here the CDR3 DNA reads TGTGCCAGCAGCTTCAACGAGGGAGGGCACGAGCAGTACTTC.